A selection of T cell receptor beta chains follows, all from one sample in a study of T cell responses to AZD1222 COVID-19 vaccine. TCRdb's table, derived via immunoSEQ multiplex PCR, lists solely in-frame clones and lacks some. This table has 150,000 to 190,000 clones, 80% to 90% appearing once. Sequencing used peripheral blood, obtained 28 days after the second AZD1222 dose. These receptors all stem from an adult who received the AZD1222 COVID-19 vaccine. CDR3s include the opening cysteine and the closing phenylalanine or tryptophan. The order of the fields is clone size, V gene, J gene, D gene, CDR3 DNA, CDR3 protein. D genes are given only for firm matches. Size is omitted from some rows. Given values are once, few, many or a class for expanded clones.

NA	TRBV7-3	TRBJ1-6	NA	TGTGCCAGCAGCTCCAACAGGGCAGGGCCCCTCCACTTT	CASSSNRAGPLHF
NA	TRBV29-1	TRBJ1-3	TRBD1	TGCAGCGTTACCCGGGGGACAGCCAGCTCTGGAAACACCATATATTTT	CSVTRGTASSGNTIYF
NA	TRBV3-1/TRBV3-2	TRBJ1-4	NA	TGTGCCAGCAGCCAAGAATGGACAGCGGACTCCGAAAAACTGTTTTTT	CASSQEWTADSEKLFF
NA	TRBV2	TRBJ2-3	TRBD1	TGTGCCAGCAGTGCGATCCGCAGGGGGCAAGGGACAGATACGCAGTATTTT	CASSAIRRGQGTDTQYF
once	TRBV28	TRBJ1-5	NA	TGTGCCAGCAGCCGAGTCGCCGCAGGCTCGGAGGCCCAGCATTTT	CASSRVAAGSEAQHF
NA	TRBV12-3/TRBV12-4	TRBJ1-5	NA	TGTGCCAGCAGTTTTTCTAGCAATCAGCCCCAGCATTTT	CASSFSSNQPQHF
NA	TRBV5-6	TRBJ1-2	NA	TGTGCCAGCAGCTTGGCGGCAGGGGCCAACTATGGCTACACCTTC	CASSLAAGANYGYTF
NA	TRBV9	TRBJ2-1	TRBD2	TGTGCCAGCAGCGTAGTAGCGGGAGGGCCTAGGAATGAGCAGTTCTTC	CASSVVAGGPRNEQFF
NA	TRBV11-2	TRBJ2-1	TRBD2	TGTGCCAGCAGCTTAGCGACTAGCGCCCTAAATGAGCAGTTCTTC	CASSLATSALNEQFF
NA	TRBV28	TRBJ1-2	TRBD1	TGTGCCACCTGGGACAGGCATAACTATGGCTACACCTTC	CATWDRHNYGYTF
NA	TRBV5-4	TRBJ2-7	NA	TGTGCCAGCAGCTTCCAGCCTGAAGGGCGGGGAAGGAGGGAGCAGTACTTC	CASSFQPEGRGRREQYF
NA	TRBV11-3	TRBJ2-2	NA	TGTGCCAGCAGCCCCAACACCGGGGAGCTGTTTTTT	CASSPNTGELFF
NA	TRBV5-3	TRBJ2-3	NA	TGTGCCAGAAGCTTGACCAGAACAGGAGCTCTCACAGATACGCAGTATTTT	CARSLTRTGALTDTQYF
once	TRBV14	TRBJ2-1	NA	TGTGCCAGCAGCCAAGTTTGGGGAAGTCATGAGCAGTTCTTC	CASSQVWGSHEQFF
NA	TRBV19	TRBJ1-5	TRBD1	TGTGCCAGTAGTATAAGGACAGGGAGTAGCAATCAGCCCCAGCATTTT	CASSIRTGSSNQPQHF
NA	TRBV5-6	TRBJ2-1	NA	TGTGCCAGCAGCATTTACAATGAGCAGTTCTTC	CASSIYNEQFF
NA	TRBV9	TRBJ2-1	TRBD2	TGTGCCAGCAGCTTCAGACTAGCGGGCAATGAGCAGTTCTTC	CASSFRLAGNEQFF